One and the same sample provided the 29 T cell receptor beta chains below, sequenced in a study of blood T cells in healthy people across ages. For the second PCR, which ran for about 7 to 12 cycles, a sample-barcoded 5' primer and a J-beta primer mix were used. MiXCR, run by TCRdb on the 5' RACE reads, gives a single entry per CDR3 protein. The table records about 1.1 million distinct CDR3 sequences, 35% to 40% of them present only once. Sequenced sample: blood. These receptor sequences come from a man aged 18 to 35 in good health.

This chain connects TRBV12-3 or TRBV12-4 to TRBJ2-5; D tentatively reads TRBD1 or TRBD2 (5 bases each). V shed 3 bases and J shed 11 bases, with 19 bases lying between them. This CDR3 is built from 14 residues. The CDR3 loop reads CASSFMLGDGGQYF. The CDR3 DNA reads as TGTGCCAGCAGTTTCATGCTGGGGGACGGCGGGCAGTACTTC.

V gene TRBV20-1 combines with J gene TRBJ2-7; a weak D match, TRBD1 (5 bases). The CDR3 has 15 amino acids. V gave up 1 base and J gave up 1 base, with 14 bases separating them. Germline CDR1 and CDR2: DFQATT and SNEGSKA (reference sequence). The CDR3 is CSARGGQTFSYEQYF. The DNA for the CDR3 is TGCAGTGCTAGAGGGGGCCAAACTTTTTCCTACGAGCAGTACTTC.

This clonotype appeared a few times. The V call is TRBV19, the J call TRBJ2-7; D gene ambiguous. Germline V gene data show CDR1 as LNHDA and CDR2 as SQIVND (reference sequence). CDR3 size: 15 residues. V lost 0 bases and J 3 bases, leaving 12 bases between the germline ends. CDR3 region: CASSIDLWADYEQYF. As DNA, the CDR3 is TGTGCCAGTAGTATAGATCTATGGGCAGACTACGAGCAGTACTTC.

The chain uses TRBV12-3 or TRBV12-4 and TRBJ1-5; perhaps TRBD1 as D (6 bases). The V end lost 5 bases, the J end lost 0 bases, and 14 bases lay between the germline ends. The CDR3 length is 16 residues. DNA of the CDR3: TGTGCCAGCAGTACATCGGGGGCACGTAGCAATCAGCCCCAGCATTTT. Residues: CASSTSGARSNQPQHF.

J is TRBJ2-1 and V is TRBV12-3 or TRBV12-4; TRBD1 matches 7 bases. The CDR3 consists of 15 residues. V was clipped by 6 bases and J by 2 bases; unmatched bases: 7. The CDR3 nucleotides read TGTGCCAGCAGCCTACAGGGGTTTGCCTACAATGAGCAGTTCTTC. Its protein is CASSLQGFAYNEQFF.

This chain uses TRBV4-1 with TRBJ2-5; 8 bases line up with TRBD1. Judging by the DNA end, TRBJ2-7 fits better; the J call may be wrong. The CDR3 length is 15 residues. CDR1 and CDR2 from the germline V gene are MGHRA and YSYEKL. In nucleotides, the CDR3 is TGCGCCAGCAGCCAATCCGGGACAGGCCACTACGAGCAGTACTTC. It encodes CASSQSGTGHYEQYF.

This chain connects TRBV7-3 to TRBJ2-1; 10 bases agree with TRBD1. Trimming took 1 base from V and 0 from J; bases not matched to a gene: 0. The CDR3 covers 16 residues. Germline-derived CDR1 and CDR2 are SGHTA and FQGTGA. This CDR3 reads CASSLRTGGSYNEQFF. The CDR3, as DNA: TGTGCCAGCAGCTTAAGGACAGGGGGCTCCTACAATGAGCAGTTCTTC.

The V and J genes are TRBV25-1 and TRBJ1-3; no definite D call. The CDR3 runs to 11 residues. Deletions cut 1 base from V and 8 bases from J, with 3 bases between. Germline V gene data show CDR1 as MGHDK and CDR2 as SYGVNS. The CDR3 spells CASSELDTIYF. The CDR3 DNA reads TGTGCCAGCAGTGAATTAGACACCATATATTTT.

V is TRBV15 and J is TRBJ1-4; no reliable D call. The germline V and J ends were trimmed by 3 bases and 8 bases, with 16 bases remaining between them. This CDR3 is 15 amino acids long. Germline lookup yields CDR1 LNHNV and CDR2 YYDKDF (reference sequence). The CDR3 spells CATSSLKKGGEKLFF. The CDR3 nucleotides are TGTGCCACCAGCAGCCTTAAGAAGGGAGGCGAAAAACTGTTTTTT.

This clonotype was seen a few times. V is TRBV7-2 and J is TRBJ1-2; no firm D call. The CDR3 is 13 amino acids. Deletions cut 2 bases from V and 5 bases from J, with 9 bases between. Germline V gives CDR1 SGHTA, CDR2 FQGNSA. CDR3 residues: CASSLMTIYGYTF. CDR3 sequence (DNA): TGTGCCAGCAGCTTAATGACTATATATGGCTACACCTTC. Combining the CDR3 with reference TRBV7-2 and TRBJ1-2 gives the whole variable domain GAGVSQSPSNKVTEKGKDVELRCDPISGHTALYWYRQSLGQGLEFLIYFQGNSAPDKSGLPSDRFSAERTGGSVSTLTIQRTQQEDSAVYLCASSLMTIYGYTFGSGTRLTVV.

The rearrangement uses TRBV4-2 and TRBJ2-2; TRBD2 agrees at 7 bases. There are 14 residues in the CDR3. CDR1 is LGHNA, CDR2 YNFKEQ, per germline. V dropped 1 base and J dropped 7; count of bases not matched to a gene: 3. The CDR3 sequence is CASSQGLASGELFF. The CDR3 coding sequence is TGTGCCAGCAGCCAAGGACTAGCTAGCGGGGAGCTGTTTTTT.

The rearrangement links TRBV14 to TRBJ2-7; 9 positions agree with TRBD2. The CDR3 has 16 residues. V shed 3 bases, J shed 7 bases, and the junction held 13 bases outside the gene matches. The germline V gene has CDR1 SGHDN and CDR2 FVKESK. As DNA, the CDR3 is TGTGCCAGCAGCCACCACGGACTAGCGCGCTACAATGAGCAGTACTTC. Its translation is CASSHHGLARYNEQYF.

The V call is TRBV2, the J call TRBJ2-3; a weak D match, TRBD1 (6 bases). This CDR3 is built from 14 residues. The ends were cut back, 6 bases at V and 2 bases at J, with 12 bases in the middle. Germline CDR1 and CDR2: SNHLY and FYNNEI. The CDR3 DNA reads as TGTGCCAGCAGATTCCGGACAGACACAGATACGCAGTATTTT. It codes for CASRFRTDTDTQYF. Filled out from reference TRBV2 and TRBJ2-3, the complete variable domain reads EPEVTQTPSHQVTQMGQEVILRCVPISNHLYFYWYRQILGQKVEFLVSFYNNEISEKSEIFDDQFSVERPDGSNFTLKIRSTKLEDSAMYFCASRFRTDTDTQYFGPGTRLTVL.

CDR3 sequence: CSARGYRGNTEAFF. The CDR3 nucleotides read TGCAGTGCTAGAGGCTATAGAGGGAACACTGAAGCTTTCTTT. J is TRBJ1-1 and V is TRBV20-1; D gene ambiguous. There are 14 residues in the CDR3. V gave up 1 base and J gave up 1 base, with 10 bases separating them. Germline assignment: CDR1 DFQATT and CDR2 SNEGSKA (reference sequence).

This chain uses TRBV21-1 with TRBJ1-1; TRBD1, the table's D call, lacks a check against the DNA. TRBV21-1 is a pseudogene locus. The CDR3 consists of 16 residues. The CDR3, as DNA: TGTGCCAGCAGCATCACGACCGGGACAGAGAACACTGAAGCTTTCTTT. It yields the protein CASSITTGTENTEAFF.

The chain is built from TRBV29-1 and TRBJ2-7; D is unclear. This CDR3 contains 12 residues. The germline CDR1 and CDR2 sequences are SQVTM and ANQGSEA. The V and J ends lost 4 bases and 0 bases respectively, with 7 bases between them. CDR3 loop: CSVGSVSYEQYF. CDR3 nucleotides: TGCAGCGTTGGGTCTGTCTCCTACGAGCAGTACTTC.

This clonotype came up a few times. The gene calls are TRBV2 and TRBJ2-3; D gene unclear. Germline CDR1 SNHLY, CDR2 FYNNEI. This CDR3 spans 14 amino acids. The V end was cut by 6 bases, the J end by 0 bases, with 10 bases between. This CDR3 reads CASRAFVSTDTQYF. The CDR3 DNA follows: TGTGCCAGCAGGGCTTTTGTAAGCACAGATACGCAGTATTTT.

The rearrangement joins TRBV29-1 to TRBJ2-1; 13 bases map to TRBD2. V gave up 1 base and J gave up 2 bases; unmatched junction bases: 5. CDR1 SQVTM and CDR2 ANQGSEA come from the germline V gene. This CDR3 is built from 17 residues. The CDR3 region is CSVEVTTSGGPYNEQFF. For the CDR3, the DNA is TGCAGCGTTGAAGTTACGACTAGCGGGGGGCCCTACAATGAGCAGTTCTTC.

This clonotype has more than one count but fewer than ten. The chain has TRBV4-2 and TRBJ2-3, with TRBD2 identical over 7 bases. Trimming cost V 0 bases and J 0 bases; bases outside gene matches: 9. The V gene's germline CDR1 is LGHNA and CDR2 YNFKEQ. The CDR3 loop spans 18 amino acids. CDR3 amino acids: CASSQDWLAAVSTDTQYF. Written as DNA, the CDR3 is TGTGCCAGCAGCCAAGATTGGCTAGCGGCCGTCAGCACAGATACGCAGTATTTT.

The chain is built from TRBV6-6 and TRBJ2-3; no clear D. The CDR3 extends over 11 amino acids. Deletions cut 8 bases from V and 1 base from J, with 4 bases between. CDR1 is MNHNY, CDR2 SVGAGI, per germline (reference sequence). CDR3 sequence: CASYGTDTQYF. The CDR3 DNA is TGTGCCAGCTATGGCACAGATACGCAGTATTTT.

This clonotype showed up just a few times. The genes are TRBV20-1 and TRBJ1-2; no reliable D call. This CDR3 contains 15 residues. Germline values: CDR1 DFQATT, CDR2 SNEGSKA (reference sequence). V was trimmed by 0 bases and J by 7 bases, leaving 18 bases between them. CDR3 protein: CSAREVGLGGRGYTF. The DNA for the CDR3 is TGCAGTGCTAGAGAGGTCGGCCTAGGAGGACGTGGCTACACCTTC.

The chain links TRBV6-4 to TRBJ2-1; D tentatively fits TRBD1 or TRBD2 (5 bases each). The CDR3 sequence is 15 residues long. Looked up from germline, CDR1 is MRHNA and CDR2 is SNTAGT. V was cut by 2 bases and J by 0 bases, with 8 bases left in between. The CDR3 loop reads CASSDEGTSYNEQFF. In DNA, the CDR3 is TGTGCCAGCAGTGACGAGGGGACCTCCTACAATGAGCAGTTCTTC.

This clonotype has just one count. This chain links TRBV6-1 with TRBJ1-1; D remains unclear. V lost 8 bases, J lost 2 bases, and 12 bases lay in between. Germline V CDR1 and CDR2: MNHNS, SASEGT. This CDR3 is built from 13 residues. CDR3 sequence: CASRLGSNTEAFF. The CDR3 DNA sequence: TGTGCCAGCCGATTGGGATCCAACACTGAAGCTTTCTTT.

This chain connects TRBV15 to TRBJ2-1; D gene ambiguous. CDR3 size: 15 residues. From germline, CDR1 is LNHNV and CDR2 YYDKDF (reference sequence). Trimming cost V 1 base and J 1 base, with 8 bases left between them. The CDR3 region has the DNA TGTGCCACCAGCAGAGTAGTCGGGTCCTACAATGAGCAGTTCTTC. Its protein is CATSRVVGSYNEQFF.

This sequence joins TRBV3-1 and TRBJ2-1; unclear D gene. The CDR3 is 16 amino acids. Per germline, CDR1 LGHDT and CDR2 YNNKEL (reference sequence). V was clipped by 0 bases and J by 0 bases, with 9 bases between them. CDR3 region: CASSQDLRSSYNEQFF. The CDR3 nucleotides read TGTGCCAGCAGCCAAGATTTAAGAAGCTCCTACAATGAGCAGTTCTTC.

This sequence joins TRBV4-1 and TRBJ2-5; no reliable D call. The CDR3 has 15 amino acids. Germline CDR1 is MGHRA and CDR2 is YSYEKL. V lost 4 bases and J lost 2, with 14 bases in between. The CDR3 reads CASSPQPRSQETQYF. CDR3 sequence (DNA): TGCGCCAGCAGCCCCCAACCCCGCAGTCAAGAGACCCAGTACTTC.

The chain couples TRBV3-1 to TRBJ2-1, with no clear D. This CDR3 spans 12 amino acids. The germline CDR1 and CDR2 sequences are LGHDT and YNNKEL (reference sequence). V was cut by 4 bases and J by 6 bases, with 7 bases left in between. CDR3 protein: CASSPWPNEQFF. The CDR3 DNA reads as TGTGCCAGCAGCCCTTGGCCCAATGAGCAGTTCTTC.

The sample holds a few counts of this clonotype. This chain connects TRBV7-2 to TRBJ1-2; D might be TRBD1 (5 bases). This CDR3 comprises 13 residues. CDR1 and CDR2 from the germline V gene are SGHTA and FQGNSA. Trimming took 1 base from V and 7 from J, leaving 10 bases between them. This chain's CDR3 is CASSLGEGVGYTF. CDR3 DNA sequence: TGTGCCAGCAGCTTAGGGGAAGGGGTTGGCTACACCTTC.

This clonotype occurred a few times. This sequence joins TRBV13 and TRBJ2-3, with TRBD1 as a possible D gene (6 bases). The CDR3 has 16 amino acids. Germline V gives CDR1 PRHDT, CDR2 FYEKMQ (reference sequence). Trimming removed 2 bases at V and 2 bases at J, with 14 bases between. Here the CDR3 reads CASSLRGNKATDTQYF. The CDR3 region has the DNA TGTGCCAGCAGCTTAAGGGGGAATAAAGCCACAGATACGCAGTATTTT.